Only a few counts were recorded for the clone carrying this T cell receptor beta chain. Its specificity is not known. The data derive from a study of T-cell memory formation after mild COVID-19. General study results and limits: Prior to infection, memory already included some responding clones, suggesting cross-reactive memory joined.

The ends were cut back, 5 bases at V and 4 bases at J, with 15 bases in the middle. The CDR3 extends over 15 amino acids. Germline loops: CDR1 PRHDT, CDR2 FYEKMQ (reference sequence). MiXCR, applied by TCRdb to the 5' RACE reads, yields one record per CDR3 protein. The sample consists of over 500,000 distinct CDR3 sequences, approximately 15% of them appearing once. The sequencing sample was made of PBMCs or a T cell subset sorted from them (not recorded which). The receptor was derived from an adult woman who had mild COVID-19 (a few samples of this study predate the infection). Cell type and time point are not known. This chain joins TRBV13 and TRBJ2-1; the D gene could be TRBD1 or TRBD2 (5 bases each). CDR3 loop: CASSDRDGRYNEQFF. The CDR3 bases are TGTGCCAGCAGCGACCGGGACGGTCGATACAATGAGCAGTTCTTC. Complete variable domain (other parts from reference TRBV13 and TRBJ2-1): AAGVIQSPRHLIKEKRETATLKCYPIPRHDTVYWYQQGPGQDPQFLISFYEKMQSDKGSIPDRFSAQQFSDYHSELNMSSLELGDSALYFCASSDRDGRYNEQFFGPGTRLTVL.